A single sample is the source of the 6 T cell receptor beta chains below, sequenced in a study of cytomegalovirus exposure and HLA in healthy donors. Libraries were prepared by immunoSEQ multiplex PCR; TCRdb keeps only in-frame clonotypes and omits some of them. The repertoire includes 100,000 to 150,000 clones, roughly 89% of them detected once, and approximately 1.2% sits in the top ten. The sequenced material came from PBMCs. The receptors originated from a woman between 18 and 29 years old in good health and CMV-seronegative.

CDR3 sequence: CASSDRGLQYF. CDR3 in DNA: TGTGCCAGCAGTGACAGGGGCTTGCAGTACTTC. The chain uses TRBV6-5 and TRBJ2-7, with 8 bases matching TRBD1. Germline V gene sequence: CDR1 MNHEY, CDR2 SVGAGI. This CDR3 is 11 amino acids long. V trimming: 5 bases; J trimming: 9 bases; junction bases outside the gene matches: 3.

V is TRBV2 and J is TRBJ1-4; 9 positions match TRBD1. J gave up 5 bases and V 8 bases, and 6 bases lay outside the gene matches. CDR1 and CDR2 from the germline V gene are SNHLY and FYNNEI. The CDR3 runs 14 residues. The CDR3 spells CASGLTGGNEKLFF. Written as DNA, the CDR3 is TGTGCCAGCGGCTTGACAGGGGGGAATGAAAAACTGTTTTTT.

V usage is TRBV4-1 and J usage is TRBJ2-5; 14 bases are a match to TRBD2. In germline, CDR1 is MGHRA, CDR2 YSYEKL. The CDR3 is 18 residues long. The V gene end was trimmed by 3 bases and the J gene end by 2 bases; junction bases not matched to a gene: 8. The CDR3 region has the DNA TGCGCCAGCAGCCATGTCACCGGGACTAGCGGGGGTCAAGAGACCCAGTACTTC. Its protein is CASSHVTGTSGGQETQYF.

This chain connects TRBV7-6 to TRBJ2-7, with D perhaps matching TRBD2 (5 bases). The CDR3 is made up of 13 amino acids. The V gene's germline CDR1 is SGHVS and CDR2 FNYEAQ. Trimming removed 7 bases at V and 3 bases at J, with 13 bases between. CDR3 sequence reads: CASTSGYGYEQYF. In DNA, the CDR3 is TGTGCCAGCACGTCGGGGTATGGCTACGAGCAGTACTTC.

V and J are TRBV10-2 and TRBJ2-7; TRBD1 agrees at 7 bases. Germline CDR1 is WSHSY and CDR2 is SAAADI. This CDR3 spans 13 amino acids. The V and J ends lost 8 bases and 7 bases, in that order; junction bases with no gene match: 11. The CDR3 nucleotides are TGCGCCAGCGGGAAGACAGGGATAGGGGAGCAGTACTTC. Translated: CASGKTGIGEQYF.

The chain recombines TRBV11-2 with TRBJ2-3; 8 nucleotides match TRBD2. Germline-derived CDR1 and CDR2 are SGHAT and FQNNGV. The CDR3 spans 15 residues. With 4 bases clipped from V and 9 bases from J, the junction kept 12 bases outside the gene matches. CDR3 sequence reads: CASSYGGGPARTQYF. The CDR3 DNA sequence: TGTGCCAGCAGCTACGGGGGGGGGCCAGCTCGCACGCAGTATTTT.